The 3 T cell receptor beta chains given below trace back to one sample, sequenced in a study of cytomegalovirus exposure and HLA in healthy donors. PCR amplification relied on 60 Vbeta primers (plus 13 Jbeta primers). Only in-frame clones appear in the TCRdb table, and some are missing; sequencing was by immunoSEQ multiplex PCR. This table has 200,000 or so clones, just under 80% appearing once. Sequencing used PBMCs. Every receptor here comes from a woman between 25 and 40 years old in good health and CMV-seropositive.

The chain uses TRBV9 and TRBJ1-2, with 7 bases matching TRBD1. CDR1 is SGDLS, CDR2 YYNGEE, per germline. The trim removed 6 bases at V and 7 bases at J, leaving 9 bases unmatched. The length of the CDR3 is 13 residues. CDR3 sequence: CASTGGVWSGYTF. The CDR3 nucleotides read TGTGCCAGCACAGGGGGAGTTTGGTCTGGCTACACCTTC.

The CDR3 region has the DNA TGTGCCAGCAGTATCTTAAGAGGGACTGAAGCTTTCTTT. Encoded protein: CASSILRGTEAFF. The chain has TRBV2 and TRBJ1-1; D gene ambiguous. Trimming left V 5 bases short and J 5 bases short, with 12 bases between. The CDR3 is 13 amino acids. Per the germline V gene, CDR1 is SNHLY and CDR2 is FYNNEI.

This chain links TRBV6-5 with TRBJ2-2, with TRBD2 as a possible D gene (7 bases). Trimming took off 3 bases at V and 6 bases at J, with 17 bases between the two ends. This CDR3 is built from 16 residues. CDR1 MNHEY and CDR2 SVGAGI come from the germline V gene. The CDR3 DNA sequence: TGTGCCAGCAGTTATGAGGGGGGGGGACGCTCCGGGGAGCTGTTTTTT. Its protein product is CASSYEGGGRSGELFF.